The 5 T cell receptor beta chains in this list originate from one sample, sequenced in a study of spatial heterogeneity in lung cancer (dated by TCRdb to between 2018 and 2020). The receptor library was made with 5' RACE. The listed sequencing device is NextSeq 500. TCRdb cleaned the public reads at Q25 with fastp, built clones with MiXCR and kept in-frame beta chains. Identical CDR3 proteins give one entry, which carries the most common genes and DNA. Within this sample are around 110,000 distinct CDR3 sequences, with 12% of them counted one time only. Approximately 16% of the sample lies in the top ten. The time point label on this specimen signifies: blood at routine non-recurrence follow-up after resection. Whole RNA extracted from tumor and nontumor lung tissue, or from cryopreserved PBMC samples, was used for TCR sequencing without cell sorting. The source was PBMCs, collected at follow-up. The receptor set was obtained from a male donor with early-stage non-small cell lung cancer.

V usage is TRBV5-1 and J usage is TRBJ1-5, with D uncertain. Trimming removed 0 bases from V and 6 bases from J, with 10 bases in between. Germline V gene sequence: CDR1 SGHRS, CDR2 YFSETQ. CDR3 length: 14 residues. The CDR3 DNA reads TGCGCCAGCAGCTTGGGGGATCTTGGTCAGCCCCAGCATTTT. It encodes CASSLGDLGQPQHF.

This clonotype is a singleton in its sample. The chain uses TRBV5-4 and TRBJ2-7, with D uncertain. Germline CDR1 is SGHNT and CDR2 is YYREEE (reference sequence). The CDR3 sequence is 13 residues long. Trimming took 4 bases from V and 4 from J, leaving 12 bases between them. As DNA, the CDR3 is TGTGCCAGCAGCCCTTCAAAGGGATACGAGCAGTACTTC. Its protein product is CASSPSKGYEQYF.

In the case of this clonotype: This may be a read error: a much more frequent sequence differs by one nucleotide. The genes are TRBV6-5 and TRBJ1-1; TRBD1 might be the D (6 bases). Trimming removed 6 bases at V and 1 base at J, with 6 bases between. The CDR3 runs to 12 residues. Looked up from germline, CDR1 is MNHEY and CDR2 is SVGAGI. The CDR3 DNA reads as TGTGCCAGCAGGGACAGGAACACTGAAGCTTTCTTT. Its protein product is CASRDRNTEAFF.

This clonotype was recorded many times. This rearrangement joins TRBV4-2 to TRBJ2-7; 11 bases agree with TRBD1. Germline CDR1 LGHNA, CDR2 YNFKEQ. The CDR3 is 14 amino acids. With V trimmed by 1 base and J by 6 bases, 2 bases remained unmatched. The CDR3 loop reads CASSQVGQGGEQYF. In DNA, the CDR3 is TGTGCCAGCAGCCAAGTGGGACAGGGGGGCGAGCAGTACTTC.

This clonotype has a count of ten or more. The chain is built from TRBV19 and TRBJ1-2; D might be TRBD1 (6 bases). CDR1 is LNHDA, CDR2 SQIVND, per germline (reference sequence). This CDR3 region has 20 residues. V shed 3 bases and J shed 2 bases, with 28 bases lying between them. The CDR3, as DNA: TGTGCCAGTAGTATGGGTCCCTACGGCGGGGGGCCCAGGAAAAACTATGGCTACACCTTC. Amino acid sequence: CASSMGPYGGGPRKNYGYTF.